This is a list of T cell receptor beta chains from one sample in a study of identical twins. MiXCR, applied by TCRdb to the 5' RACE reads, yields one record per CDR3 protein. The sample consists of 500,000 to 600,000 distinct CDR3 sequences, roughly a fifth of them appearing once. These records were also assigned to another study, of T cells expressing NK-cell markers.

The sequencing input was CD4+ T cells sorted from blood. These receptors came from a woman between 18 and 30 years old in good health. Each CDR3 is given with its conserved first and last residue. D genes are given only for firm matches. Clone size is given for some rows only: seen once, a few or many times, or a class if the clone is expanded.

>TRBV3-1|once|TRBJ2-1|TRBD2
TGTGCCAGCAGCCGAATACTAGCGGGGGGCCGAGACAATGAGCAGTTCTTC
CASSRILAGGRDNEQFF
>TRBV3-1|.|TRBJ2-1|.
TGTGCCAGCAGCCGAAAGCGGTGGGAATCCTCCTACAATGAGCAGTTCTTC
CASSRKRWESSYNEQFF
>TRBV7-7|.|TRBJ2-3|.
TGTGCCAGCAGCTCCGGACCTCCTGGACGAGATACGCAGTATTTT
CASSSGPPGRDTQYF
>TRBV20-1|few|TRBJ2-3|TRBD2
TGCAGTGCTAATAGCGGGGGCACAGATACGCAGTATTTT
CSANSGGTDTQYF
>TRBV7-9|.|TRBJ2-2|.
TGTGCCAGCAGCTCCGGGGCATTCTCGGTTACCGGGGAGCTGTTTTTT
CASSSGAFSVTGELFF
>TRBV7-2|.|TRBJ2-1|.
TGTGCCAGCAGCTTAGGGGCGGGGTCAGGGTTAGGCGGTGAGCAGTTCTTC
CASSLGAGSGLGGEQFF
>TRBV7-6|.|TRBJ2-3|TRBD2
TGTGCCAGCAGCTTAACTAGCGGGGGGGAAGGAGATACGCAGTATTTT
CASSLTSGGEGDTQYF
>TRBV2|.|TRBJ1-2|.
TGTGCCAGCAGCGAGAGAGCTAACTATGGCTACACCTTC
CASSERANYGYTF
>TRBV6-1|.|TRBJ1-3|.
TGTGCCAGCAGCCCAAAGGACCGCTCTGGAAACACCATATATTTT
CASSPKDRSGNTIYF
>TRBV10-2|few|TRBJ1-1|.
TGCGCCAGCAGTATTCAAGAGAACACTGAAGCTTTCTTT
CASSIQENTEAFF
>TRBV6-1|.|TRBJ2-2|.
TGTGCCAGCAGTAGCCCCTATCCCGACTTGGTTAACACCGGGGAGCTGTTTTTT
CASSSPYPDLVNTGELFF
>TRBV2|few|TRBJ1-5|.
TGTGCCAGCAATCCCGGGACCGCACAGCCCCAGCATTTT
CASNPGTAQPQHF
>TRBV10-3|.|TRBJ2-7|.
TGTGCCATCAGTGAAAGGGACTCCTTAAGTGAGCAGTACTTC
CAISERDSLSEQYF
>TRBV7-8|.|TRBJ2-2|TRBD1
TGTGCCACTCCCATGGGACAGCCTAACACCGGGGAGCTGTTTTTT
CATPMGQPNTGELFF
>TRBV5-1|.|TRBJ2-3|.
TGCGCCAGCAGGTGGAACTCGGCGGCTGATACGCAGTATTTT
CASRWNSAADTQYF
>TRBV14|few|TRBJ2-3|TRBD2
TGTGCCAGCAGCCAAGGTAGCGGGGGGGCCGTAAATACGCAGTATTTT
CASSQGSGGAVNTQYF
>TRBV29-1|few|TRBJ2-7|TRBD1
TGCAGCGTTGAGACAGGGTCATTTCGCGAGCAGTACTTC
CSVETGSFREQYF
>TRBV20-1|few|TRBJ2-3|TRBD1
TGCAGTGGGACAGGGTATATGGATACGCAGTATTTT
CSGTGYMDTQYF
>TRBV29-1|.|TRBJ1-4|.
TGCAGCGTACGAACGCCGGCCGGAAAACTGTTTTTT
CSVRTPAGKLFF
>TRBV7-9|.|TRBJ2-7|TRBD2
TGTGCCAGCAGCTTGGGGACTAGCGGGACAGAGCAGTACTTC
CASSLGTSGTEQYF
>TRBV25-1|few|TRBJ1-5|.
TGTGCCAGCAGGCAGGGGCATCAGCCCCAGCATTTT
CASRQGHQPQHF
>TRBV25-1|.|TRBJ2-6|TRBD1
TGTGCCAGCAGTGAGTGGACAGGAGCTCTGGCCAACGTCCTGACTTTC
CASSEWTGALANVLTF
>TRBV10-3|.|TRBJ2-1|.
TGTGCCATTACGACAGACTCCTACAATGAGCAGTTCTTC
CAITTDSYNEQFF
>TRBV20-1|.|TRBJ2-3|.
TGCAGTGCTAGCTACCACACAGATACGCAGTATTTT
CSASYHTDTQYF
>TRBV9|many|TRBJ2-1|.
TGTGCCAGCAGCGTATCGGGGAGCTCCTACAATGAGCAGTTCTTC
CASSVSGSSYNEQFF
>TRBV7-9|.|TRBJ2-1|.
TGTGCCAGTGCACACGACTACAATGAGCAGTTCTTC
CASAHDYNEQFF
>TRBV29-1|.|TRBJ1-1|TRBD1
TGCAGCGCAGGACAGGGGGCTGGCACTGAAGCTTTCTTT
CSAGQGAGTEAFF
>TRBV12-3/TRBV12-4|many|TRBJ1-1|.
TGTGCCACACGGACGGATAACACTGAAGCTTTCTTT
CATRTDNTEAFF
>TRBV12-3/TRBV12-4|many|TRBJ1-5|.
TGTGCCAGCAGTTTATCAGGAAGCAATCAGCCCCAGCATTTT
CASSLSGSNQPQHF
>TRBV7-2|.|TRBJ2-1|.
TGTGCCAGCAGCTCGTTGATTTCTTGGGGTGCCTACAATGAGCAGTTCTTC
CASSSLISWGAYNEQFF
>TRBV30|.|TRBJ2-3|.
TGTGCCTGGAGCAAGAGCACAGATACGCAGTATTTT
CAWSKSTDTQYF
>TRBV7-2|few|TRBJ2-5|.
TGTGCCAGCCTGAGGTCGGGGACCCCAAGGGAGACCCAGTACTTC
CASLRSGTPRETQYF
>TRBV12-3/TRBV12-4|few|TRBJ2-1|.
TGTGCCAGCAGTTCTATAACAGGGATCAGCTCCTACAATGAGCAGTTCTTC
CASSSITGISSYNEQFF
>TRBV2|.|TRBJ2-5|TRBD2
TGTGCCAGCAGTGAAGCGTTAGGCGGGGGGAAGGAAGAGACCCAGTACTTC
CASSEALGGGKEETQYF
>TRBV21-1|.|TRBJ1-2|.
TGTGCCAGCAGCAAAGAGAGGGGGATCTATGGCTACACCTTC
CASSKERGIYGYTF
>TRBV7-2|.|TRBJ1-1|.
TGTGCCAGCAGCTTAATCGGGTCGGCCACTGAAGCTTTCTTT
CASSLIGSATEAFF
>TRBV6-5|.|TRBJ2-7|.
TGTGCCAGCAGTTACTCGAAACTTGGGCAGGGATTCTACGAGCAGTACTTC
CASSYSKLGQGFYEQYF
>TRBV5-1|.|TRBJ2-7|.
TGCGCCAGCAGCTTGAACAGAGGGCAGTACTTC
CASSLNRGQYF
>TRBV7-9|few|TRBJ2-1|TRBD2
TGTGCCAGCAGCCCATACCGCGGGAGAATGAGGCAGTTCTTC
CASSPYRGRMRQFF
>TRBV11-3|few|TRBJ2-2|.
TGTGCCAGCAGCCACGGGACACGCACCGGGGAGCTGTTTTTT
CASSHGTRTGELFF
>TRBV12-3/TRBV12-4|.|TRBJ2-7|.
TGTGCCAGCAGTTTACAGGGCCCCTACGAGCAGTACTTC
CASSLQGPYEQYF
>TRBV29-1|.|TRBJ1-2|.
TGCAGCGTATTCTCGATTTATGGCTACACCTTC
CSVFSIYGYTF
>TRBV29-1|few|TRBJ2-7|.
TGCAGCGTTGTTTCGGGAGTCTACGAGCAGTACTTC
CSVVSGVYEQYF
>TRBV11-2|many|TRBJ1-2|.
TGTGCCAGCAGCTTAACGATAGGGGGGATCTATGGCTACACCTTC
CASSLTIGGIYGYTF
>TRBV7-9|.|TRBJ2-3|.
TGTGCCAGCAGCATCCTGGGGTTAGGGCAGTATTTT
CASSILGLGQYF
>TRBV6-2/TRBV6-3|few|TRBJ2-6|.
TGTGCCAGCATTGCCGTCTCTGGGGCCAACGTCCTGACTTTC
CASIAVSGANVLTF
>TRBV18|.|TRBJ2-1|.
TGTGCCAGCTCATCATCTAAGATTTCAGATGAGCAGTTCTTC
CASSSSKISDEQFF
>TRBV27|few|TRBJ2-1|TRBD1
TGTGCCAGCAAGAACACGGGACAGGGACAAGGGGAGCAGTTCTTC
CASKNTGQGQGEQFF
>TRBV7-9|many|TRBJ1-1|.
TGTGCCAGCAGTTTAGTTCAGGGTACTGAAGCTTTCTTT
CASSLVQGTEAFF
>TRBV20-1|.|TRBJ1-3|TRBD1
TGCAGTGCTAGAAACAACAGGGGAGCTGGAAACACCATATATTTT
CSARNNRGAGNTIYF
>TRBV10-3|.|TRBJ2-2|.
TGTGCCATCAGTGAAACGAGGGGCGGGGAGCTGTTTTTT
CAISETRGGELFF
>TRBV20-1|.|TRBJ2-3|TRBD2
TGCAGTGGGTCGGGAGGCGGGGTGACAGATACGCAGTATTTT
CSGSGGGVTDTQYF
>TRBV12-3/TRBV12-4|.|TRBJ2-7|TRBD2
TGTGCCAGCAGCCCCTCCCCCACTAGCGGGAGTCACAAGCAGTACTTC
CASSPSPTSGSHKQYF
>TRBV4-3|.|TRBJ2-1|TRBD2
TGCGCCAGCAGCCAAGATCTGGTGGGCGGGAGTCGATCCAATGAGCAGTTCTTC
CASSQDLVGGSRSNEQFF
>TRBV6-1|.|TRBJ1-5|.
TGTGCCAGCAGTGACAGGGCCCGTTTCCAGCCCCAGCATTTT
CASSDRARFQPQHF
>TRBV20-1|few|TRBJ1-5|.
TGCAGTGCTAGTCAGGGGAGCAATCAGCCCCAGCATTTT
CSASQGSNQPQHF
>TRBV20-1|.|TRBJ2-7|.
TGCAGTGCCACCGACAGTCACTACGAGCAGTACTTC
CSATDSHYEQYF
>TRBV10-2|.|TRBJ2-5|.
TGCGCCAGCAAAACGCGGGGCCAAGAGACCCAGTACTTC
CASKTRGQETQYF
>TRBV20-1|few|TRBJ2-1|TRBD2
TGCAGTGCTAGAGATCTAGCGGACAATGAGCAGTTCTTC
CSARDLADNEQFF
>TRBV5-1|few|TRBJ2-1|.
TGCGCCAGCAGCTTGGATGGGGGATCCTACAATGAGCAGTTCTTC
CASSLDGGSYNEQFF